Listed below are T cell receptor beta chains from one sample, sequenced in a study of shared clonotypes between healthy human individuals. Data came from immunoSEQ multiplex PCR; TCRdb stores just in-frame clones and leaves some out. The sample lists roughly 450,000 clones, about four fifths occurring once. The sample comprised PBMCs. All receptors come from a woman between 40 and 50 years old in good health. Some clones in this sample may be carry-over from other donors' samples. The conserved cysteine and the conserved F or W are not part of the CDR3 here. Fields, in order: J gene, V gene, clone size, CDR3 protein. Not all rows give a size; the values are once, few, many and, for expanded clones, a class.

>TRBJ1-2|TRBV19|few
ASNSPGLNYGYT
>TRBJ2-5|TRBV18|.
ASSPVGPRETQY
>TRBJ2-5|TRBV19|.
ASSQVGRDQETQY
>TRBJ1-5|TRBV28|once
ASRRLQGRSNQPQH
>TRBJ1-1|TRBV27|.
ASRRSNDGYTEAF
>TRBJ1-1|TRBV7-3|.
ASSSRNTEAF
>TRBJ2-3|TRBV14|.
ASSQQRGDTQY
>TRBJ1-2|TRBV6-4|.
ASSGGGQSFYGYT
>TRBJ2-5|TRBV28|.
ASISGGQETQY
>TRBJ2-5|TRBV30|.
AWRTPGTSAQETQY
>TRBJ1-5|TRBV25-1|.
ASGGGQGGQPQH
>TRBJ1-1|TRBV30|.
AWSVLENTEAF
>TRBJ1-3|TRBV6-1|.
ASKDDRSGNTIY
>TRBJ2-1|TRBV5-6|.
ASSLDPEIYNEQF
>TRBJ2-7|TRBV30|once
AWSVQRDIWLYEQY
>TRBJ1-4|TRBV15|.
ATSRGGGGNEKLF
>TRBJ1-1|TRBV18|.
AAKERNTEAF
>TRBJ2-1|TRBV30|.
AWSRGREIRDEQF
>TRBJ2-7|TRBV6-1|.
ASCIVAGTYEQY
>TRBJ2-7|TRBV2|.
ASSESWTGSYEQY
>TRBJ1-5|TRBV28|.
ASSPTDRGSNQPQH
>TRBJ2-1|TRBV29-1|once
SVDLGLVEQF
>TRBJ1-1|TRBV7-8|.
ASSTGQGRVVVSEAF
>TRBJ2-7|TRBV27|.
ASSLRDFFSYEQY
>TRBJ2-1|TRBV30|.
AWSAGTRSYNEQF
>TRBJ2-7|TRBV5-4|few
ASSRSLDQNEQY
>TRBJ2-3|TRBV29-1|.
SANRESTDTQY
>TRBJ1-2|TRBV18|.
ASSPPLGGFYGYT
>TRBJ2-2|TRBV19|once
ASRLLAGVPGELF
>TRBJ2-1|TRBV6-4|few
ASSDGTSGYNEQF
>TRBJ1-4|TRBV7-2|.
ASSLVRAGGNEKLF
>TRBJ2-3|TRBV5-1|.
ASSLGRDTQY
>TRBJ2-1|TRBV5-1|.
ASSRDRTLLNEQF
>TRBJ1-5|TRBV27|.
ASKLNRNQPQH
>TRBJ2-1|TRBV30|once
AWSVPGLPLGNEQF
>TRBJ2-5|TRBV6-5|.
ASSYRTSGSPETQY
>TRBJ2-3|TRBV6-4|.
ASSYSGSTDTQY
>TRBJ1-3|TRBV10-2|few
ASSERVNSGNTIY
>TRBJ2-5|TRBV7-3|once
ASSSGTSRGETQY
>TRBJ1-5|TRBV28|.
ASSLGGYGGQPQH
>TRBJ2-2|TRBV6-4|.
ASSVGDTGELF
>TRBJ2-1|TRBV29-1|.
SVASGRAVHSHEQF
>TRBJ2-1|TRBV11-2|.
ASINGRASYNEQF
>TRBJ1-2|TRBV18|many
ASSPSAESYGYT
>TRBJ2-4|TRBV19|.
ASSWLRGGDKNIQY
>TRBJ2-6|TRBV6-5|.
ASSPPERANVLT
>TRBJ1-5|TRBV19|few
ASNPNRGFQPQH
>TRBJ2-1|TRBV11-2|.
ASSQGPGGSYNEQF
>TRBJ2-5|TRBV11-2|.
ASSFTRTGQETQY